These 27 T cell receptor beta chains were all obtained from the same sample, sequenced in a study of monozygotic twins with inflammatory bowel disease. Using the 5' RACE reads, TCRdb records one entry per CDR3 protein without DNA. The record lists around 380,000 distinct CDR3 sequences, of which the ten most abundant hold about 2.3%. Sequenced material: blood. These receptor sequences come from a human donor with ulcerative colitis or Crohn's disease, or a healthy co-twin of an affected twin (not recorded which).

CDR3 residues: CASSLGQGIFNEQFF. This rearrangement joins TRBV5-8 to TRBJ2-1; with no DNA, the TCRdb D assignment of TRBD1 cannot be verified. This CDR3 has 15 amino acids. The germline CDR1 and CDR2 sequences are SGHTS and YDEGEE. Filled out from reference TRBV5-8 and TRBJ2-1, the complete variable domain reads EAGVTQSPTHLIKTRGQQATLRCSPISGHTSVYWYQQALGLGLQFLLWYDEGEERNRGNFPPRFSGRQFPNYSSELNVNALELEDSALYLCASSLGQGIFNEQFFGPGTRLTVL.

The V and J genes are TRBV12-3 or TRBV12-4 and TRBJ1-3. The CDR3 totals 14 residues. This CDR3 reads CAGTATASGNTIYF.

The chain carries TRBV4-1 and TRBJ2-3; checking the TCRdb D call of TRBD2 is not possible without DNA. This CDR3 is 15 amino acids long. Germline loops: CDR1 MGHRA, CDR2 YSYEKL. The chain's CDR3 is CASSMEAGDTDTQYF.

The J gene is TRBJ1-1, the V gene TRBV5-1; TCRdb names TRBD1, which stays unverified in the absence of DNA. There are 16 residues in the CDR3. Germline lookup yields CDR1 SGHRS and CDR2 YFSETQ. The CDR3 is CASSLGGGGRGTEAFF.

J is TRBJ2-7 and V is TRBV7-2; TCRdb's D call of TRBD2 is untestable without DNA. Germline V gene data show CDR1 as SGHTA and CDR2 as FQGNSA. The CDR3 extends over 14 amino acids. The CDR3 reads CASSLRDSSYEQYF. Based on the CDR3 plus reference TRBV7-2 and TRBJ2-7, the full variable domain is GAGVSQSPSNKVTEKGKDVELRCDPISGHTALYWYRQSLGQGLEFLIYFQGNSAPDKSGLPSDRFSAERTGGSVSTLTIQRTQQEDSAVYLCASSLRDSSYEQYFGPGTRLTVT.

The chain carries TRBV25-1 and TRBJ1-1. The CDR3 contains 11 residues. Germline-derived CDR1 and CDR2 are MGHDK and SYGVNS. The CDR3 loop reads CASSPVNFVGF.

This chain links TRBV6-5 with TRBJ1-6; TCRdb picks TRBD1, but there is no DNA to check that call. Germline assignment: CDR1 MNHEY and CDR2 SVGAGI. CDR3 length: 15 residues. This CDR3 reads CASSYRTGDNSPLHF.

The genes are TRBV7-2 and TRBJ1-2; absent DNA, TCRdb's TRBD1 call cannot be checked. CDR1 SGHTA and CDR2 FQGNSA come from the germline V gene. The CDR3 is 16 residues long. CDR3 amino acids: CASSSPSGAANYGYTF. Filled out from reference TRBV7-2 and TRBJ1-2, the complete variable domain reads GAGVSQSPSNKVTEKGKDVELRCDPISGHTALYWYRQSLGQGLEFLIYFQGNSAPDKSGLPSDRFSAERTGGSVSTLTIQRTQQEDSAVYLCASSSPSGAANYGYTFGSGTRLTVV.

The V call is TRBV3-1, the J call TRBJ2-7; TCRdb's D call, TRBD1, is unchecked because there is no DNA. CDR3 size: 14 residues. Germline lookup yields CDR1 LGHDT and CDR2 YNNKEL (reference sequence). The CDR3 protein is CASSHPATGLEQYF.

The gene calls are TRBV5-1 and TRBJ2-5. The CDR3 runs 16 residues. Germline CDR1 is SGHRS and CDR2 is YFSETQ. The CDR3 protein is CASSLGGTSKQETQYF. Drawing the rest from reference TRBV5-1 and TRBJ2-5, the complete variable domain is KAGVTQTPRYLIKTRGQQVTLSCSPISGHRSVSWYQQTPGQGLQFLFEYFSETQRNKGNFPGRFSGRQFSNSRSEMNVSTLELGDSALYLCASSLGGTSKQETQYFGPGTRLLVL.

The CDR3 sequence is CASSYSRHEKLFF. The rearrangement joins TRBV6-5 to TRBJ1-4. This CDR3 contains 13 residues. Per germline, CDR1 MNHEY and CDR2 SVGAGI.

The CDR3 region is CSARWDRGNTGELFF. This rearrangement joins TRBV20-1 to TRBJ2-2; with no DNA, the TCRdb D assignment of TRBD1 cannot be verified. This CDR3 contains 15 residues. Germline CDR1 reads DFQATT; CDR2 reads SNEGSKA (reference sequence).

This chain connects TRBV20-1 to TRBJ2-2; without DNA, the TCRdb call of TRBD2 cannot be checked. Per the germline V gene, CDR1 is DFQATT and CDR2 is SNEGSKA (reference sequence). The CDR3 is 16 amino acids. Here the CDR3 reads CSARDWLGASTGELFF.

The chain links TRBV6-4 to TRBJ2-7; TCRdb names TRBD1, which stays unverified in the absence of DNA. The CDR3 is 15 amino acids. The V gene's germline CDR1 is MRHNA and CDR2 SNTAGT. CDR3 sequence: CASRTPQVGSYEQYF.

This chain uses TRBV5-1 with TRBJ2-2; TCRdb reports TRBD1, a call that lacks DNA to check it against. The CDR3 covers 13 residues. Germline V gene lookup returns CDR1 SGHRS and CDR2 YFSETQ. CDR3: CASSPTVTGELFF.

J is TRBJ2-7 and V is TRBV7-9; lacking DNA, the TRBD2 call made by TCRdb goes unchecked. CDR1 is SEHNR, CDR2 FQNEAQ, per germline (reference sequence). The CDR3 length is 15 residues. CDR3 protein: CASSPGTSGSNEQYF.

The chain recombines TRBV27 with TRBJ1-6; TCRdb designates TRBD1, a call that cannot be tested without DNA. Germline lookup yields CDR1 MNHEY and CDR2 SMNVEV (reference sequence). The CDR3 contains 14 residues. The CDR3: CASTLAGGDSPLHF.

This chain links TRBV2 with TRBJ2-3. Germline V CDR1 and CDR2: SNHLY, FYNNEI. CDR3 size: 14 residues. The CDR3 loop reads CASSERLPTDTQYF.

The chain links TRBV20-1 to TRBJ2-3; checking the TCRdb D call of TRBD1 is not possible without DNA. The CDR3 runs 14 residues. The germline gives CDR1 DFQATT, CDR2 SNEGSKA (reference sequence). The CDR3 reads CSASSRRGGYTQYF.

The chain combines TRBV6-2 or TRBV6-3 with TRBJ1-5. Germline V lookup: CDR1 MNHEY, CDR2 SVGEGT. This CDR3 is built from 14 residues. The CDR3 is CASSIRRGNQPQHF.

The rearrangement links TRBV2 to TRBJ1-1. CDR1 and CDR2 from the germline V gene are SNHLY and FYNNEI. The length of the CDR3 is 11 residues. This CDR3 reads CASNRNTEAFF. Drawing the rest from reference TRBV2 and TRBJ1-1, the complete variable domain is EPEVTQTPSHQVTQMGQEVILRCVPISNHLYFYWYRQILGQKVEFLVSFYNNEISEKSEIFDDQFSVERPDGSNFTLKIRSTKLEDSAMYFCASNRNTEAFFGQGTRLTVV.

The CDR3 region is CASSFFGDSYEQYF. The J gene is TRBJ2-7, the V gene TRBV5-1. In germline, CDR1 is SGHRS, CDR2 YFSETQ. This CDR3 is 14 amino acids long.

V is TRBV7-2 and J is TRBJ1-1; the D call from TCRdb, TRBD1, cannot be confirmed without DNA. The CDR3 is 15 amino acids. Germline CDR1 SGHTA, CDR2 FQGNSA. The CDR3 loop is CASSLSQGIGTEAFF.

The CDR3 sequence: CASSLGSGSLVGQYF. The rearrangement joins TRBV27 to TRBJ2-7; TCRdb's D gene call, TRBD2, goes unchecked for lack of DNA. The CDR3 consists of 15 residues. Germline CDR1 is MNHEY and CDR2 is SMNVEV (reference sequence).

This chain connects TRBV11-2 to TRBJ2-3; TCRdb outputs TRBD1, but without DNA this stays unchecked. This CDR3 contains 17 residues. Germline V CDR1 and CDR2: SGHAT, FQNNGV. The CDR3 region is CASSLGLAGFPGDTQYF. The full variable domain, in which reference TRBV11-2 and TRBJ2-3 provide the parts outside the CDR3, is EAGVAQSPRYKIIEKRQSVAFWCNPISGHATLYWYQQILGQGPKLLIQFQNNGVVDDSQLPKDRFSAERLKGVDSTLKIQPAKLEDSAVYLCASSLGLAGFPGDTQYFGPGTRLTVL.

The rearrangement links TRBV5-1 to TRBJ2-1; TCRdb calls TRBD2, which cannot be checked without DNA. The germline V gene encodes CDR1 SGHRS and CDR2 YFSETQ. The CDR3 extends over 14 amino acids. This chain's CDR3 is CASRLSTSYNEQFF.

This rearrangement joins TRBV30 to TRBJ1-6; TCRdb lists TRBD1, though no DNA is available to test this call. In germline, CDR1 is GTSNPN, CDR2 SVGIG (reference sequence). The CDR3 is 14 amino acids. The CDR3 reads CARKQGQYNSPLHF.